This T cell receptor beta chain derives from a study of control samples from healthy donors and cancer patients. The table came from immunoSEQ multiplex PCR; TCRdb's copy has only in-frame clones and leaves some out. Counted here are some 140,000 clones, approximately 94% occurring once; the ten biggest clones make up 5.7%. This clone came up once. V was shortened by 3 bases and J by 5 bases, with 14 bases between the two germline ends. Germline V gene lookup returns CDR1 SGDLS and CDR2 YYNGEE. This CDR3 has 14 amino acids. The sample taken for sequencing was blood. This TCR derives from a man aged 35-49 years in good health. The chain has TRBV9 and TRBJ2-5; perhaps TRBD2 as D (6 bases). The CDR3 reads CASSAVGGGETQYF. The CDR3 DNA is TGTGCCAGCAGCGCCGTCGGTGGGGGGGAGACCCAGTACTTC.